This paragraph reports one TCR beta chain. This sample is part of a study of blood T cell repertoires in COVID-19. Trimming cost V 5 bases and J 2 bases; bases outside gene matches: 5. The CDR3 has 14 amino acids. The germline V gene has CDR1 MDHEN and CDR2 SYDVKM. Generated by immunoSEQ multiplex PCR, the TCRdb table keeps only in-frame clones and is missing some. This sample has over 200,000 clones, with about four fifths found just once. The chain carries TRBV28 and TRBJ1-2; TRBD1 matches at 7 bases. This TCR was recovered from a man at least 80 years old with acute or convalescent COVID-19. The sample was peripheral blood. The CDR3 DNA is TGTGCCAGCAGTCGGACAGGTCAGAACTATGGCTACACCTTC. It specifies CASSRTGQNYGYTF.